The 32 T cell receptor beta chains presented below share a single source sample, sequenced in a study of blood T cells in healthy people across ages. PCR was performed a second time for about 7 to 12 cycles using a sample-barcoded 5' primer and a J-beta primer mix. MiXCR, applied by TCRdb to the 5' RACE reads, yields one record per CDR3 protein. Of 850,000 to 1,100,000 distinct CDR3 sequences listed, more than 30% were seen once; the top ten hold roughly 13%. Sequencing was carried out using blood. The receptors originated from a man aged 18 to 30 in good health.

This chain connects TRBV10-3 to TRBJ1-1, with D tentatively TRBD1 (5 bases). In germline, CDR1 is ENHRY, CDR2 SYGVKD. The CDR3 consists of 14 residues. V was pared by 10 bases and J by 1 base, with 16 bases between. CDR3 nucleotides: TGTGCCACCGCAGACTTGGGGGAGAACACTGAAGCTTTCTTT. Its translation: CATADLGENTEAFF.

The V and J genes are TRBV7-2 and TRBJ2-1; possible D gene TRBD1, 5 bases. The CDR3 is made up of 16 amino acids. Per the germline V gene, CDR1 is SGHTA and CDR2 is FQGNSA. V was pared by 5 bases and J by 1 base, with 15 bases between. CDR3 protein: CASSRAETVSYNEQFF. The CDR3 bases are TGTGCCAGCAGCCGCGCAGAGACAGTTTCCTACAATGAGCAGTTCTTC.

The gene calls are TRBV4-3 and TRBJ1-3, with D unclear. This CDR3 region has 16 residues. Germline V gene lookup returns CDR1 LGHNA and CDR2 YSLEER. V lost 1 base to trimming and J lost 1 base, with 11 bases between them. The chain's CDR3 is CASSQGTVGSGNTIYF. For the CDR3, the DNA is TGCGCCAGCAGCCAAGGCACGGTCGGGTCTGGAAACACCATATATTTT.

This clonotype appeared a single time. The chain employs TRBV7-2 and TRBJ2-1; either TRBD1 or TRBD2 may fit D (6 bases each). The J call may be faulty, since TRBJ2-7 better matches the DNA end. The CDR3 covers 16 residues. Germline CDR1 reads SGHTA; CDR2 reads FQGNSA. CDR3 region: CASSLAKGGSYNEQYF. CDR3 DNA sequence: TGTGCCAGCAGCTTAGCGAAGGGGGGCTCCTACAATGAGCAGTACTTC.

The chain links TRBV7-9 to TRBJ2-4, with D uncertain. This CDR3 is built from 18 residues. Germline CDR1 SEHNR, CDR2 FQNEAQ (reference sequence). V was clipped by 0 bases and J by 0 bases, with 15 bases between them. CDR3 protein: CASSLAGRQELAKNIQYF. CDR3 nucleotides: TGTGCCAGCAGCTTAGCCGGGCGGCAGGAACTAGCCAAAAACATTCAGTACTTC.

V is TRBV6-1 and J is TRBJ1-5; D remains ambiguous. Trimming shortened V by 4 bases and J by 3 bases, and 7 bases separated the two germline ends. This CDR3 is built from 13 residues. Germline V gives CDR1 MNHNS, CDR2 SASEGT. The CDR3 sequence: CASSVADNQPQHF. CDR3 coding DNA: TGTGCCAGCAGTGTGGCAGACAATCAGCCCCAGCATTTT.

In DNA, the CDR3 is TGCAGCACGAGGGGGGGGCCCACAGATACGCAGTATTTT. Amino acids: CSTRGGPTDTQYF. This chain joins TRBV29-1 and TRBJ2-3; tentative D call: TRBD2 (7 bases). Germline V gene sequence: CDR1 SQVTM, CDR2 ANQGSEA. The CDR3 is 13 residues long. The V end lost 8 bases, the J end lost 2 bases, and 14 bases lay between the germline ends.

The V and J genes are TRBV9 and TRBJ1-4, with a tentative D call TRBD1 (6 bases). This CDR3 has 17 residues. V was clipped by 4 bases and J by 3 bases, with 19 bases between them. The germline CDR1 and CDR2 sequences are SGDLS and YYNGEE. The CDR3 DNA reads as TGTGCCAGCAGCCCCCGCGTGGGGGGCAGGTCTAATGAAAAACTGTTTTTT. Amino acids: CASSPRVGGRSNEKLFF.

The chain recombines TRBV7-2 with TRBJ2-3; perhaps TRBD2 as D (7 bases). Germline-derived CDR1 and CDR2 are SGHTA and FQGNSA. The CDR3 runs 19 residues. V was cut by 4 bases and J by 0 bases, with 23 bases left in between. The CDR3 protein is CASSSANGGTLLSTDTQYF. In DNA, the CDR3 is TGTGCCAGCAGCTCGGCTAACGGGGGGACACTTTTAAGCACAGATACGCAGTATTTT.

This chain connects TRBV12-3 or TRBV12-4 to TRBJ1-1; 11 bases line up with TRBD1. The CDR3 contains 20 residues. Losses at the gene ends were 10 bases for V and 4 bases for J; bases not matched to a gene: 26. CDR3 loop: CATPLWGQGDLTFCGTEAFF. The CDR3 nucleotides read TGTGCCACCCCTCTATGGGGACAGGGGGATCTTACTTTTTGTGGCACTGAAGCTTTCTTT.

This clonotype showed up just a few times. V gene TRBV20-1 combines with J gene TRBJ1-1; D perhaps matches TRBD1 (5 bases). The germline V gene encodes CDR1 DFQATT and CDR2 SNEGSKA (reference sequence). The CDR3 sequence is 12 residues long. V was shortened by 7 bases and J by 1 base, with 10 bases between the two germline ends. The CDR3 sequence: CSVEGTNTEAFF. As DNA, the CDR3 is TGCAGTGTAGAGGGGACGAACACTGAAGCTTTCTTT.

The V call is TRBV6-2 or TRBV6-3, the J call TRBJ2-5, with 10 bases identical to TRBD2. Germline V gene lookup returns CDR1 MNHEY and CDR2 SVGEGT. The CDR3 length is 18 residues. Trimming cost V 2 bases and J 4 bases; bases outside gene matches: 13. CDR3 sequence reads: CASSYGIGLAGDRETQYF. CDR3 coding DNA: TGTGCCAGCAGTTACGGTATTGGGCTAGCGGGGGACAGAGAGACCCAGTACTTC.

This chain's CDR3 is CASSKRAGAASTDTQYF. The CDR3, as DNA: TGTGCCAGCAGCAAACGGGCGGGGGCTGCTAGCACAGATACGCAGTATTTT. The chain recombines TRBV7-2 with TRBJ2-3; D is perhaps TRBD2 (7 bases). Germline V gene sequence: CDR1 SGHTA, CDR2 FQGNSA. The ends were cut back, 5 bases at V and 0 bases at J, with 18 bases in the middle. The CDR3 contains 17 residues.

The rearrangement links TRBV27 to TRBJ2-5; tentative D call: TRBD2 (5 bases). Per the germline V gene, CDR1 is MNHEY and CDR2 is SMNVEV (reference sequence). The V end was cut by 3 bases, the J end by 6 bases, with 5 bases between. The CDR3 contains 11 residues. The CDR3 spells CASSFGKTQYF. CDR3 in DNA: TGTGCCAGCAGTTTCGGGAAGACCCAGTACTTC.

The chain has TRBV20-1 and TRBJ1-1; tentatively, D is TRBD1 (5 bases). Germline CDR1 DFQATT, CDR2 SNEGSKA (reference sequence). CDR3 length equals 13 residues. The V and J ends lost 7 bases and 4 bases respectively, with 16 bases between them. DNA for the CDR3: TGCAGTGGCTCCGGGACTCCGGCCACTGAAGCTTTCTTT. Residues: CSGSGTPATEAFF.

This chain connects TRBV20-1 to TRBJ1-4; 9 bases align to TRBD1. The V segment lost 3 bases and the J segment 8 bases; nucleotides outside the gene matches: 1. The V gene's germline CDR1 is DFQATT and CDR2 SNEGSKA (reference sequence). This CDR3 contains 12 residues. The CDR3 DNA is TGCAGTGCTAGGGGACAGGGCGAAAAACTGTTTTTT. Its translation is CSARGQGEKLFF.

The V and J genes are TRBV7-9 and TRBJ1-6; D might be TRBD1 (5 bases). This CDR3 is built from 14 residues. Between the trimmed V and J ends, which lost 5 bases and 7 bases, there was a span of 12 bases. The germline CDR1 and CDR2 sequences are SEHNR and FQNEAQ (reference sequence). CDR3 DNA: TGTGCCAGCAGCACCGGGACCCTGAATTCACCCCTCCACTTT. As protein: CASSTGTLNSPLHF. The full variable domain, with the rest looked up from reference TRBV7-9 and TRBJ1-6, is DTGVSQNPRHKITKRGQNVTFRCDPISEHNRLYWYRQTLGQGPEFLTYFQNEAQLEKSRLLSDRFSAERPKGSFSTLEIQRTEQGDSAMYLCASSTGTLNSPLHFGNGTRLTVT.

This clonotype was counted between two and nine times. V gene TRBV5-1 combines with J gene TRBJ1-1, with D possibly being TRBD1 (5 bases). The germline CDR1 and CDR2 sequences are SGHRS and YFSETQ. This CDR3 comprises 15 residues. V lost 6 bases to trimming and J lost 4 bases, with 19 bases between them. CDR3 loop: CASTLLGDGGTEAFF. As DNA, the CDR3 is TGCGCCAGCACCTTATTGGGGGACGGGGGCACTGAAGCTTTCTTT.

The gene calls are TRBV2 and TRBJ2-1; D is ambiguous. The better agreement between TRBJ2-7 and the DNA end casts doubt on the J call. This CDR3 spans 15 amino acids. CDR1 SNHLY and CDR2 FYNNEI come from the germline V gene. CDR3 nucleotides: TGTGCCAGCAGTGAAGGGCGGAGCTCCTACAATGAGCAGTACTTC. Its translation: CASSEGRSSYNEQYF.

The chain joins TRBV20-1 to TRBJ2-3; TRBD1 matches at 7 bases. The CDR3 length is 13 residues. J lost 3 bases, V lost 7 bases, and 7 bases had no gene match. Germline CDR1 DFQATT, CDR2 SNEGSKA (reference sequence). CDR3 coding DNA: TGCAGTGACCGGGACAGACCGACAGATACGCAGTATTTT. Its protein is CSDRDRPTDTQYF.

The count of this clonotype is one. The chain uses TRBV7-2 and TRBJ1-4, with 11 bases lining up with TRBD1. CDR1 is SGHTA, CDR2 FQGNSA, per germline. There are 15 residues in the CDR3. Trimming cost V 5 bases and J 7 bases; bases outside gene matches: 6. The DNA of the CDR3 is TGTGCCAGCAGCATTGGGACAGGGGGTAGTGAAAAACTGTTTTTT. It specifies CASSIGTGGSEKLFF.

The V gene is TRBV7-3, the J gene TRBJ2-5; 11 nucleotides line up with TRBD2. Germline CDR1 reads SGHTA; CDR2 reads FQGTGA. V trimming: 2 bases; J trimming: 0 bases; junction bases outside the gene matches: 5. This CDR3 has 17 amino acids. CDR3 protein: CASSLLGLAEYQETQYF. CDR3 coding DNA: TGTGCCAGCAGCTTATTGGGACTAGCGGAGTACCAAGAGACCCAGTACTTC.

In this sample, this clonotype turned up a few times. The chain combines TRBV7-2 with TRBJ2-1; D possibly matches TRBD1 or TRBD2 (5 bases each). Germline assignment: CDR1 SGHTA and CDR2 FQGNSA. The V end was cut by 0 bases, the J end by 6 bases, with 12 bases between. This CDR3 is built from 15 residues. CDR3 region: CASSLAGTGINEQFF. The CDR3 DNA is TGTGCCAGCAGCTTAGCTGGGACGGGGATCAATGAGCAGTTCTTC.

The genes are TRBV12-3 or TRBV12-4 and TRBJ1-4; D is ambiguous. This CDR3 comprises 17 residues. V lost 6 bases and J 6 bases, leaving 23 bases between the germline ends. CDR3 region: CASSLLGLLEGDEKLFF. The DNA for the CDR3 is TGTGCCAGCAGCCTCCTCGGGCTATTAGAAGGAGATGAAAAACTGTTTTTT.

DNA of the CDR3: TGCAGTGCTAGAAAGTGGAGGGATCAAGAGACCCAGTACTTC. The encoded protein is CSARKWRDQETQYF. The V gene is TRBV20-1, the J gene TRBJ2-5; D possibly corresponds to TRBD2 (6 bases). Between the trimmed V and J ends, which lost 2 bases and 2 bases, there was a span of 12 bases. CDR3 size: 14 residues. Per the germline V gene, CDR1 is DFQATT and CDR2 is SNEGSKA (reference sequence).

This clonotype has just a few counts. The rearrangement uses TRBV4-3 and TRBJ2-7, with D perhaps matching TRBD1 (6 bases). Germline lookup yields CDR1 LGHNA and CDR2 YSLEER. The CDR3 contains 16 residues. V gave up 3 bases and J gave up 2 bases, with 17 bases separating them. In DNA form, the CDR3 reads TGCGCCAGCAGCCAGCATCGCCGGACAGAGACCTACGAGCAGTACTTC. The encoded protein is CASSQHRRTETYEQYF.

The rearrangement links TRBV5-1 to TRBJ2-3; tentatively, D is TRBD1 or TRBD2 (5 bases each). V dropped 1 base and J dropped 5 bases, with 11 bases sitting between them. The CDR3 runs to 14 residues. Germline CDR1 reads SGHRS; CDR2 reads YFSETQ. The CDR3 is CASSLRGVVDTQYF. In nucleotides, the CDR3 is TGCGCCAGCAGCTTGAGAGGGGTGGTAGATACGCAGTATTTT.

DNA for the CDR3: TGTGCCAGCAGTAGTGTCGGGTCCTACGAGCAGTACTTC. Translating gives CASSSVGSYEQYF. The J gene is TRBJ2-7, the V gene TRBV27; D ambiguous. Germline lookup yields CDR1 MNHEY and CDR2 SMNVEV (reference sequence). The CDR3 is 13 amino acids. V was pared by 5 bases and J by 1 base, with 9 bases between.

The J gene is TRBJ2-1, the V gene TRBV6-2 or TRBV6-3, with TRBD2 matching over 8 bases. Per germline, CDR1 MNHEY and CDR2 SVGEGT. The CDR3 has 16 residues. Germline trimming cut 0 bases from V and 6 bases from J; bases unmatched to any gene: 7. CDR3 protein: CASSYSRAGGFNEQFF. The CDR3 DNA reads TGTGCCAGCAGTTACTCGAGGGCGGGGGGCTTCAATGAGCAGTTCTTC.

This sequence joins TRBV9 and TRBJ2-3, with D perhaps matching TRBD2 (5 bases). The V gene's germline CDR1 is SGDLS and CDR2 YYNGEE. The CDR3 is 14 amino acids. V dropped 0 bases and J dropped 5 bases, with 10 bases sitting between them. This CDR3 is CASSVVEVGDTQYF. In DNA, the CDR3 is TGTGCCAGCAGCGTAGTGGAGGTGGGAGATACGCAGTATTTT.

J is TRBJ2-2 and V is TRBV9; possible D gene TRBD2, 6 bases. This CDR3 has 15 amino acids. V dropped 4 bases and J dropped 4 bases, with 14 bases sitting between them. Germline V CDR1 and CDR2: SGDLS, YYNGEE. The CDR3 DNA sequence: TGTGCCAGCAGCCCTCAGGGACTTTCCACCGGGGAGCTGTTTTTT. Its translation: CASSPQGLSTGELFF.

The chain employs TRBV11-2 and TRBJ2-5; 7 nucleotides match TRBD1. The CDR3 has 13 residues. Germline V lookup: CDR1 SGHAT, CDR2 FQNNGV. The ends lost 5 bases at V and 5 bases at J; junction bases unmatched: 5. The CDR3 loop reads CASSRDSRETQYF. For the CDR3, the DNA is TGTGCCAGCAGCAGGGACAGCAGGGAGACCCAGTACTTC.